The next 6 T cell receptor beta chains were all read from a single sample in a study of immune evolution from preneoplasia to lung adenocarcinoma. Data came from immunoSEQ multiplex PCR; TCRdb stores just in-frame clones and leaves some out. The sample carries 9,000 to 13,000 clones, 86% recorded once. The source material was FFPE invasive lung adenocarcinoma tissue. These receptors originate from a person aged 65-85 years with invasive lung adenocarcinoma.

The J gene is TRBJ2-5, the V gene TRBV29-1; 9 nucleotides line up with TRBD2. Germline V CDR1 and CDR2: SQVTM, ANQGSEA. There are 14 residues in the CDR3. V lost 6 bases to trimming and J lost 7 bases; unmatched junction nucleotides: 12. CDR3 protein: CSVRAGGLGGTQYF. In DNA, the CDR3 is TGCAGCGTCCGAGCGGGGGGACTGGGTGGGACCCAGTACTTC. The full variable domain, completed using reference TRBV29-1 and TRBJ2-5, is SAVISQKPSRDICQRGTSLTIQCQVDSQVTMMFWYRQQPGQSLTLIATANQGSEATYESGFVIDKFPISRPNLTFSTLTVSNMSPEDSSIYLCSVRAGGLGGTQYFGPGTRLLVL.

The chain combines TRBV7-6 with TRBJ2-1, with D possibly TRBD1 on 7 matching bases. CDR3 size: 18 residues. Between the trimmed V and J ends, which lost 1 base and 1 base, there was a span of 17 bases. Germline CDR1 is SGHVS and CDR2 is FNYEAQ. As DNA, the CDR3 is TGTGCCAGCAGCTTAGTTCCAGGGGGGTACGTTTCCTACAATGAGCAGTTCTTC. Its protein is CASSLVPGGYVSYNEQFF.

J is TRBJ2-2 and V is TRBV15; D gene unclear. This CDR3 spans 16 amino acids. In germline, CDR1 is LNHNV, CDR2 YYDKDF (reference sequence). Between the trimmed V and J ends, which lost 5 bases and 3 bases, there was a span of 16 bases. CDR3 coding DNA: TGTGCCACCAGCGTGGACCTCGGCCGGGACACCGGGGAGCTGTTTTTT. This gives the protein CATSVDLGRDTGELFF.

The V gene is TRBV5-1, the J gene TRBJ1-2; D gene unclear. V was pared by 0 bases and J by 1 base, with 13 bases between. CDR1 is SGHRS, CDR2 YFSETQ, per germline. This CDR3 spans 16 amino acids. CDR3 loop: CASSLAPSTVNYGYTF. DNA of the CDR3: TGCGCCAGCAGCTTGGCCCCCTCGACCGTTAACTATGGCTACACCTTC. Drawing the rest from reference TRBV5-1 and TRBJ1-2, the complete variable domain is KAGVTQTPRYLIKTRGQQVTLSCSPISGHRSVSWYQQTPGQGLQFLFEYFSETQRNKGNFPGRFSGRQFSNSRSEMNVSTLELGDSALYLCASSLAPSTVNYGYTFGSGTRLTVV.

There are a few counts of this clone. This rearrangement joins TRBV13 to TRBJ2-5; perhaps D is TRBD1 or TRBD2 (7 bases each). The CDR3 totals 16 residues. Between the trimmed V and J ends, which lost 5 bases and 4 bases, there was a span of 20 bases. The germline V gene has CDR1 PRHDT and CDR2 FYEKMQ (reference sequence). CDR3 amino acids: CASSTSTGREGETQYF. As DNA, the CDR3 is TGTGCCAGCAGCACCTCGACAGGGAGGGAGGGAGAGACCCAGTACTTC.

The gene calls are TRBV30 and TRBJ1-2; D is unclear. V lost 0 bases to trimming and J lost 7 bases, with 9 bases between them. CDR1 and CDR2 from the germline V gene are GTSNPN and SVGIG (reference sequence). The CDR3 has 12 residues. CDR3 nucleotide sequence: TGTGCCTGGAGTGTACGGCACCGTGGCTACACCTTC. Residues: CAWSVRHRGYTF. The variable domain in full, completed from reference TRBV30 and TRBJ1-2, reads SQTIHQWPATLVQPVGSPLSLECTVEGTSNPNLYWYRQAAGRGLQLLFYSVGIGQISSEVPQNLSASRPQDRQFILSSKKLLLSDSGFYLCAWSVRHRGYTFGSGTRLTVV.